Reported below is one T cell receptor beta chain. Some clones are missing from TCRdb's copy, which holds only in-frame ones; the method was immunoSEQ multiplex PCR. The sample lists under 300,000 clones, around 80% seen once, with about 2.1% in the top ten. The data belong to a study of blood T cell repertoires in COVID-19. Between the trimmed V and J ends, which lost 8 bases and 1 base, there was a span of 11 bases. Germline lookup yields CDR1 SNHLY and CDR2 FYNNEI. The CDR3 sequence is 13 residues long. The sequenced sample was peripheral blood. This clonotype originated in a man aged 35-49 years who had recovered from COVID-19. The chain couples TRBV2 to TRBJ1-1; D remains unclear. CDR3 coding DNA: TGTGCCAGCCTAAGTAGTTCGAACACTGAAGCTTTCTTT. It codes for CASLSSSNTEAFF.